A selection of T cell receptor beta chains follows, all from one sample in a study of response to subunit inactivated influenza vaccine. TCRdb re-called the RT-PCR reads through MiXCR, storing one row per CDR3 protein. The sample lists 300,000 to 350,000 distinct CDR3 sequences; 20% to 25% were seen once. The sequences come from PBMCs from blood, collected 21 months after vaccination. These receptors all stem from a man in his fifties or sixties who received an inactivated influenza vaccine. The CDR3 runs from the conserved cysteine through the conserved F or W. Fields, in order: V gene, clone size, J gene, D gene, CDR3 DNA, CDR3 protein. The D gene is left open where the match is weak. Size is stated for part of the rows, as once, few or many counts, or as a class when the clone is expanded.

V: TRBV19; size: few; J: TRBJ1-5; D: TRBD1; DNA: TGTGCCAGTAGTACGACAGGGGAGGTTCAGCCCCAGCATTTT; CDR3: CASSTTGEVQPQHF
V: TRBV20-1; size: -; J: TRBJ1-1; D: TRBD1; DNA: TGCAGTGCTACAGGACAGGTCGTCACTGAAGCTTTCTTT; CDR3: CSATGQVVTEAFF
V: TRBV5-5; size: -; J: TRBJ1-5; D: -; DNA: TGTGCCAGCAGCCCGTGGGATTTTAATCAGCCCCAGCATTTT; CDR3: CASSPWDFNQPQHF
V: TRBV5-1; size: -; J: TRBJ2-7; D: TRBD1; DNA: TGCGCCAGCAGCGAGACAGGGGTCGAGCAGTACTTC; CDR3: CASSETGVEQYF
V: TRBV7-2; size: few; J: TRBJ2-7; D: TRBD2; DNA: TGTGCCAGCAGCTCATTACTAGCGGGAGGCTCAGAGCAGTACTTC; CDR3: CASSSLLAGGSEQYF
V: TRBV3-1; size: few; J: TRBJ2-1; D: TRBD2; DNA: TGTGCCAGCAGCCGAAGGACTAGCGGGAGTAGGTCCTACAATGAGCAGTTCTTC; CDR3: CASSRRTSGSRSYNEQFF
V: TRBV7-2; size: -; J: TRBJ2-2; D: -; DNA: TGTGCCAGCAGCTTAGGGCCGGCCGGGGAGCTGTTTTTT; CDR3: CASSLGPAGELFF
V: TRBV12-3/TRBV12-4; size: -; J: TRBJ2-1; D: TRBD2; DNA: TGTGCCAGCAGTCTCCGACTAGCCCATGAGCAGTTCTTC; CDR3: CASSLRLAHEQFF
V: TRBV5-4; size: few; J: TRBJ1-2; D: TRBD1; DNA: TGTGCCAGCAGCTTGGATAGACAGGGGTTAGGCGGCTACACCTTC; CDR3: CASSLDRQGLGGYTF
V: TRBV27; size: -; J: TRBJ2-7; D: TRBD1; DNA: TGTGCCAGCAGTTTCTCCCCAGGGGGCGCTTTGCACGAGCAGTACTTC; CDR3: CASSFSPGGALHEQYF
V: TRBV6-1; size: -; J: TRBJ2-5; D: TRBD2; DNA: TGTGCCAGCAGGGGGTGGGGTAGCGGGTACCAAGAGACCCAGTACTTC; CDR3: CASRGWGSGYQETQYF
V: TRBV12-3/TRBV12-4; size: -; J: TRBJ2-3; D: -; DNA: TGTGCCAGCAGTTCTGTCGGGACGGGGGCAAGAGATACGCAGTATTTT; CDR3: CASSSVGTGARDTQYF
V: TRBV3-1; size: -; J: TRBJ2-2; D: -; DNA: TGTGCCAGCAGCCAAGCGGGCACCGGGGAGCTGTTTTTT; CDR3: CASSQAGTGELFF
V: TRBV10-3; size: few; J: TRBJ1-2; D: TRBD1; DNA: TGTGCCAGCACAGGGGGCGCGGTTGGCTACACCTTC; CDR3: CASTGGAVGYTF
V: TRBV6-1; size: few; J: TRBJ2-2; D: TRBD2; DNA: TGTGCCAGCAGCAATAGCGGGGGGAAGCCCGGGGAGCTGTTTTTT; CDR3: CASSNSGGKPGELFF
V: TRBV7-8; size: -; J: TRBJ1-2; D: TRBD1; DNA: TGTGCCAGCAGCTCTAGGACAGGGCGATATGGCTACACCTTC; CDR3: CASSSRTGRYGYTF
V: TRBV12-3/TRBV12-4; size: few; J: TRBJ2-7; D: -; DNA: TGTGCCAGCAGTGGCAACAGGGTCTACGAGCAGTACTTC; CDR3: CASSGNRVYEQYF
V: TRBV6-5; size: few; J: TRBJ1-4; D: -; DNA: TGTGCCAGCACATACGCGAGGAGTGAAAAACTGTTTTTT; CDR3: CASTYARSEKLFF